This T cell receptor (beta chain) is from a study of graft-versus-host responses after intestinal transplantation. This CDR3 has 15 residues. V lost 6 bases, J lost 4 bases, and 10 bases stayed unmatched. Germline V gene data show CDR1 as SGHTS and CDR2 as YDEGEE. Only in-frame clones appear in the TCRdb table, and some are missing; sequencing was by immunoSEQ multiplex PCR. The sample yields tens of thousands of clones, nearly 90% seen once. Remarks on this clone: What it binds is unknown.

General study findings and limits: Peak circulating GvH clone levels tracked with early post-transplant HvG declines. The marrow of recipients harbored GvH clones, and ileum or blood showed some of them first.

This receptor was taken from a human donor who was the organ donor for an intestinal transplant. The chain couples TRBV5-8 to TRBJ2-1, with 7 bases fitting TRBD1. This sample comprised unstimulated CD8+ T cells sorted from spleen or lymph node cells, obtained before transplant. The CDR3 nucleotides read TGTGCCAGCACCCATCCCGGGACAGAGTACAATGAGCAGTTCTTC. It encodes CASTHPGTEYNEQFF.